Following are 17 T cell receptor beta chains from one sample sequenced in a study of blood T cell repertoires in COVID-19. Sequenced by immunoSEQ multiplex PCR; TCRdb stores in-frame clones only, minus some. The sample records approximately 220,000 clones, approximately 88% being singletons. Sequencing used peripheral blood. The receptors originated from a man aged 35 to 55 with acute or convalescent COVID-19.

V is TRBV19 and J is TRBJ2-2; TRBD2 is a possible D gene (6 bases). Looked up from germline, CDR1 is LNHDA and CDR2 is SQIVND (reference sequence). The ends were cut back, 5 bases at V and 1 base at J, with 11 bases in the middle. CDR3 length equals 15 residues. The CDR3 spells CASSSPGLNTGELFF. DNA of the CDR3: TGTGCCAGTAGTTCACCGGGACTGAACACCGGGGAGCTGTTTTTT.

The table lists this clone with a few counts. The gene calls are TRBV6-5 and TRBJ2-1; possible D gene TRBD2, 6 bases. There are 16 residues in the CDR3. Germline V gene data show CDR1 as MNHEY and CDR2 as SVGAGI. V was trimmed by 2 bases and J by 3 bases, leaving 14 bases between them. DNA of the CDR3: TGTGCCAGCAGTTACGGGTTCGGGAGTTTCTACAATGAGCAGTTCTTC. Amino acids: CASSYGFGSFYNEQFF.

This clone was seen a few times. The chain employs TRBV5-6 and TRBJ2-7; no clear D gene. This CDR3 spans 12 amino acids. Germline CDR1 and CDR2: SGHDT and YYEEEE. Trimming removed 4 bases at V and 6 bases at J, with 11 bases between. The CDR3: CASSPSYGEQYF. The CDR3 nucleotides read TGTGCCAGCAGCCCCTCGTACGGCGAGCAGTACTTC.

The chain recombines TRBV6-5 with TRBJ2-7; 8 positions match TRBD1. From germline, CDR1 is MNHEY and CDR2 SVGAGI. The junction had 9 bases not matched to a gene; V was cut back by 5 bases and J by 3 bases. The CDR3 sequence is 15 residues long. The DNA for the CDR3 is TGTGCCAGCAGTAATCTATATGACAGGGGCTACGAGCAGTACTTC. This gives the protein CASSNLYDRGYEQYF.

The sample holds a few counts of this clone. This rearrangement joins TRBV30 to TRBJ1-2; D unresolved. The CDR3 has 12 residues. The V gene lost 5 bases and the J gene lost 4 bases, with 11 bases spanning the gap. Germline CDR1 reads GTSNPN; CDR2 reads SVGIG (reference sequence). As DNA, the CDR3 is TGTGCCTGGTCGCGGGGTCCCTATGGCTACACCTTC. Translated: CAWSRGPYGYTF.

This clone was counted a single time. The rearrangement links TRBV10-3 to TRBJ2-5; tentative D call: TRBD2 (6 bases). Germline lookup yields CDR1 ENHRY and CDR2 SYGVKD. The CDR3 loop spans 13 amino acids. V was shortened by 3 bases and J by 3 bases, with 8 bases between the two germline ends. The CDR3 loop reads CAISDSGEETQYF. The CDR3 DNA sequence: TGTGCCATCAGTGATTCGGGGGAAGAGACCCAGTACTTC.

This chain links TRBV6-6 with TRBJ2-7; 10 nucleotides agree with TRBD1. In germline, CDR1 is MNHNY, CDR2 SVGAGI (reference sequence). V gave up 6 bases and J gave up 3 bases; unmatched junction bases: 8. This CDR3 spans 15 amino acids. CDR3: CASSGRDRGSYEQYF. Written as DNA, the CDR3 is TGTGCCAGCAGCGGCCGGGACAGGGGTAGCTACGAGCAGTACTTC.

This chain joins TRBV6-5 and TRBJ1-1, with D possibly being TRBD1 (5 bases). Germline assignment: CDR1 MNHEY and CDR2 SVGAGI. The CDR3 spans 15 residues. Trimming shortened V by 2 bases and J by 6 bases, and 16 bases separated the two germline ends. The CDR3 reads CASSYGSRGSAEAFF. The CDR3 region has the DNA TGTGCCAGCAGTTACGGGTCGCGGGGGAGCGCTGAAGCTTTCTTT.

The CDR3 loop is CASSDEAQAFF. The DNA for the CDR3 is TGCGCCAGCAGCGATGAGGCTCAAGCTTTCTTT. The chain carries TRBV5-1 and TRBJ1-1; D not resolved. The germline CDR1 and CDR2 sequences are SGHRS and YFSETQ. The CDR3 runs to 11 residues. Trimming pared 4 bases from V and 9 bases from J, leaving 10 bases between.

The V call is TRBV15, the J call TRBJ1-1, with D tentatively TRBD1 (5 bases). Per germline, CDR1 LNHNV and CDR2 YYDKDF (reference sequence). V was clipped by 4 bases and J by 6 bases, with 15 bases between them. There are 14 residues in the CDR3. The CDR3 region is CATSTPGISAEAFF. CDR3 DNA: TGTGCCACCAGCACACCAGGGATTTCGGCTGAAGCTTTCTTT.

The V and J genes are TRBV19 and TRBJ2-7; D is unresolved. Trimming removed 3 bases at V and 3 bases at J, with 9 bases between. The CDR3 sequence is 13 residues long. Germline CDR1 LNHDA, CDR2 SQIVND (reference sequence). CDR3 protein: CASSMPVIYEQYF. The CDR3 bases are TGTGCCAGTAGTATGCCAGTTATCTACGAGCAGTACTTC. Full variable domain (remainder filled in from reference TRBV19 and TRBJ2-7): DGGITQSPKYLFRKEGQNVTLSCEQNLNHDAMYWYRQDPGQGLRLIYYSQIVNDFQKGDIAEGYSVSREKKESFPLTVTSAQKNPTAFYLCASSMPVIYEQYFGPGTRLTVT.

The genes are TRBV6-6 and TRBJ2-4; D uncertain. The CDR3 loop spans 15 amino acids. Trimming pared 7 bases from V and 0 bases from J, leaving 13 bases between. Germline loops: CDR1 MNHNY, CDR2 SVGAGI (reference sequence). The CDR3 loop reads CASTFGNRAKNIQYF. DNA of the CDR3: TGTGCCAGCACTTTCGGAAACAGAGCCAAAAACATTCAGTACTTC.

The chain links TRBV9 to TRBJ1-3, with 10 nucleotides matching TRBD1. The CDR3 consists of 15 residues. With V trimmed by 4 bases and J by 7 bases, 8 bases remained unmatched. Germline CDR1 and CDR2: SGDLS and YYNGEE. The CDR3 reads CASSLGPGQGNTIYF. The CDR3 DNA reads TGTGCCAGCAGCCTAGGCCCGGGACAGGGGAACACCATATATTTT.

CDR3 region: CASSQSGQATDTQYF. The CDR3 nucleotides read TGCGCCAGCAGCCAATCGGGACAAGCCACAGATACGCAGTATTTT. The chain uses TRBV4-3 and TRBJ2-3, with a possible D match to TRBD1 (6 bases). Germline-derived CDR1 and CDR2 are LGHNA and YSLEER. V dropped 2 bases and J dropped 2 bases, with 11 bases sitting between them. There are 15 residues in the CDR3.

The CDR3 is CASSDTGLLYNEQFF. The CDR3 bases are TGTGCCAGCAGTGACACAGGCCTTTTGTACAATGAGCAGTTCTTC. V and J are TRBV25-1 and TRBJ2-1; TRBD1 is a possible D gene (5 bases). Per the germline V gene, CDR1 is MGHDK and CDR2 is SYGVNS. The CDR3 runs 15 residues. The V end lost 3 bases, the J end lost 4 bases, and 13 bases lay between the germline ends.

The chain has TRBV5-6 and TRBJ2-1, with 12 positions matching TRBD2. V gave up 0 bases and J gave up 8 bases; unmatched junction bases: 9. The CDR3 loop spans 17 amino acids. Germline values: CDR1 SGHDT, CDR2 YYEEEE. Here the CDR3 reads CASSLAVRTSGTDEQFF. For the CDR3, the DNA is TGTGCCAGCAGCTTGGCAGTTAGGACTAGCGGGACGGATGAGCAGTTCTTC.

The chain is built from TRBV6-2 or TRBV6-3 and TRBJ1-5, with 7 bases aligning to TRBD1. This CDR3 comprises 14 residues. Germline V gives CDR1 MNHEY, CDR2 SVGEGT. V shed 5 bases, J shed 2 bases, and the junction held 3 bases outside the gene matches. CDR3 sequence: CASSRQGGNQPQHF. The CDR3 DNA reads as TGTGCCAGCAGTAGACAGGGCGGCAATCAGCCCCAGCATTTT.